The 13 T cell receptor beta chains below all came from one sample that was sequenced in a study of T cell responses to AZD1222 COVID-19 vaccine. The repertoire was sequenced with immunoSEQ multiplex PCR; TCRdb's copy has only in-frame clones and lacks some. The sample gives 130,000 to 150,000 clones, about 90% of which show up once; just over 5.5% is in the top ten. The sequences come from peripheral blood, collected on day 0 of AZD1222 vaccination. These receptors all stem from an adult in good health.

The chain has TRBV30 and TRBJ2-3, with D perhaps TRBD1 or TRBD2 (5 bases each). This CDR3 has 13 amino acids. The germline V gene has CDR1 GTSNPN and CDR2 SVGIG (reference sequence). V was pared by 5 bases and J by 3 bases, with 12 bases between. The CDR3, as DNA: TGTGCCTGGGCCAGTGGGGGAACAGATACGCAGTATTTT. Protein: CAWASGGTDTQYF.

CDR3: CASSSSGREAYNEQFF. The CDR3 bases are TGTGCCAGCAGCTCGTCTGGGCGGGAGGCCTACAATGAGCAGTTCTTC. This chain joins TRBV5-4 and TRBJ2-1; 8 positions agree with TRBD2. This CDR3 contains 16 residues. Trimming took 3 bases from V and 2 from J; bases not matched to a gene: 7. From germline, CDR1 is SGHNT and CDR2 YYREEE (reference sequence).

This clone was seen a single time. V is TRBV28 and J is TRBJ2-3; D uncertain. The V end lost 7 bases, the J end lost 0 bases, and 11 bases lay between the germline ends. Germline CDR1 MDHEN, CDR2 SYDVKM. The CDR3 loop spans 14 amino acids. This CDR3 is CASTSDRSTDTQYF. As DNA, the CDR3 is TGTGCCAGCACCTCGGACCGAAGCACAGATACGCAGTATTTT.

This clone was counted only a few times. V gene TRBV5-1 combines with J gene TRBJ2-2; TRBD1 matches at 7 bases. V lost 4 bases, J lost 6 bases, and 3 bases stayed unmatched. This CDR3 is built from 13 residues. Germline lookup yields CDR1 SGHRS and CDR2 YFSETQ. DNA for the CDR3: TGCGCCAGCAGCATAGGACAGGCCGGGGAGCTGTTTTTT. It is translated as CASSIGQAGELFF.

The chain recombines TRBV6-5 with TRBJ1-2; 7 positions agree with TRBD1. The germline V gene has CDR1 MNHEY and CDR2 SVGAGI. The junction had 4 bases not matched to a gene; V was cut back by 6 bases and J by 0 bases. The CDR3 covers 14 residues. The CDR3 protein is CASRTGTANYGYTF. CDR3 bases: TGTGCCAGCAGGACAGGGACCGCTAACTATGGCTACACCTTC.

J is TRBJ2-5 and V is TRBV2; D might be TRBD1 or TRBD2, each matching 5 bases. The V end was cut by 6 bases, the J end by 1 base, with 9 bases between. This CDR3 is 13 amino acids long. Germline-derived CDR1 and CDR2 are SNHLY and FYNNEI. The CDR3 spells CASRRDPQETQYF. CDR3 coding DNA: TGTGCCAGCAGAAGGGACCCCCAAGAGACCCAGTACTTC.

The chain uses TRBV28 and TRBJ1-1; D call uncertain. V lost 2 bases and J 1 base, leaving 11 bases between the germline ends. CDR3 length equals 15 residues. Germline CDR1 and CDR2: MDHEN and SYDVKM. CDR3 region: CASSLVGETNTEAFF. The CDR3 DNA reads TGTGCCAGCAGTTTAGTCGGGGAGACGAACACTGAAGCTTTCTTT.

V gene TRBV2 combines with J gene TRBJ2-1, with 9 positions matching TRBD2. The CDR3 covers 20 residues. Trimming removed 8 bases from V and 0 bases from J; junction bases left unmatched: 20. Germline values: CDR1 SNHLY, CDR2 FYNNEI. CDR3 bases: TGTGCCAGCCATACCCCAGCTAGCGGGAATCCGCTGAGCTCCTACAATGAGCAGTTCTTC. Its protein is CASHTPASGNPLSSYNEQFF.

The chain combines TRBV6-2 or TRBV6-3 with TRBJ1-5, with 9 positions matching TRBD1. From germline, CDR1 is MNHEY and CDR2 SVGEGT. Unmatched junction bases numbered 1, after V lost 6 bases and J lost 4 bases. The CDR3 loop spans 13 amino acids. CDR3 DNA sequence: TGTGCCAGCAGCGGGACAGGGAATCAGCCCCAGCATTTT. Encoded protein: CASSGTGNQPQHF.

This chain joins TRBV7-6 and TRBJ2-1, with 9 bases identical to TRBD2. The trim removed 4 bases at V and 0 bases at J, leaving 13 bases unmatched. CDR1 is SGHVS and CDR2 is FNYEAQ in the germline V gene. The CDR3 runs 19 residues. The CDR3: CASSSHLTNSGSSYNEQFF. Here the CDR3 DNA reads TGTGCCAGCAGCTCCCACCTGACTAATAGCGGGAGCTCCTACAATGAGCAGTTCTTC.

This clone was observed a single time. The V gene is TRBV6-6, the J gene TRBJ1-1; 7 nucleotides agree with TRBD1. Germline CDR1 is MNHNY and CDR2 is SVGAGI (reference sequence). J gave up 11 bases and V 6 bases, and 9 bases lay outside the gene matches. This CDR3 is built from 12 residues. As DNA, the CDR3 is TGTGCCAGCAGCCTGGCCAGGGGGGAGGCTTTCTTT. Its translation is CASSLARGEAFF.

This rearrangement joins TRBV5-6 to TRBJ2-2, with D possibly being TRBD1 (6 bases). Trimming removed 3 bases from V and 5 bases from J, with 17 bases in between. This CDR3 is built from 16 residues. The germline V gene has CDR1 SGHDT and CDR2 YYEEEE. The CDR3 here is CASSSGDARRTGELFF. The CDR3 nucleotides read TGTGCCAGCAGCTCAGGGGACGCAAGAAGAACCGGGGAGCTGTTTTTT. The entire variable domain, with the rest obtained from reference TRBV5-6 and TRBJ2-2, is as follows: DAGVTQSPTHLIKTRGQQVTLRCSPKSGHDTVSWYQQALGQGPQFIFQYYEEEERQRGNFPDRFSGHQFPNYSSELNVNALLLGDSALYLCASSSGDARRTGELFFGEGSRLTVL.

The V and J genes are TRBV4-2 and TRBJ1-1; D unresolved. There are 15 residues in the CDR3. With 3 bases removed from V and 7 bases from J, the gap between germline ends came to 18 bases. Germline assignment: CDR1 LGHNA and CDR2 YNFKEQ. The CDR3 protein is CASSQPRAWGSEAFF. CDR3 DNA: TGTGCCAGCAGCCAGCCCCGGGCCTGGGGAAGTGAAGCTTTCTTT.